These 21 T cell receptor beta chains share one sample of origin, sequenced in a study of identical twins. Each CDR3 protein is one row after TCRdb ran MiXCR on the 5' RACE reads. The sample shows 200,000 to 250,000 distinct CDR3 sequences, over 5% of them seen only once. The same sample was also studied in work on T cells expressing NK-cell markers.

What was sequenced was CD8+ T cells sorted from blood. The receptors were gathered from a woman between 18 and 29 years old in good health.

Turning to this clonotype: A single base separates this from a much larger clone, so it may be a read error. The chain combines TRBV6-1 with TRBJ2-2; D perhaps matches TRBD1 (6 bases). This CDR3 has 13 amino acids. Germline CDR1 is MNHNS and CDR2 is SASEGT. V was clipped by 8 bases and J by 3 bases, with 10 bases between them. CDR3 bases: TGTGCCAGCGGGCGGACAGACACCGGGGAGCTGTTTTTT. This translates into CASGRTDTGELFF.

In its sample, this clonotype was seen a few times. As DNA, the CDR3 is TGTGCCAGCAGCTACGCCGGGACCGGGGTCCCAGAGACCCAGTACTTC. This gives the protein CASSYAGTGVPETQYF. This rearrangement joins TRBV5-6 to TRBJ2-5, with D perhaps TRBD1 or TRBD2 (5 bases each). The V end lost 3 bases, the J end lost 4 bases, and 19 bases lay between the germline ends. The CDR3 contains 16 residues. Germline V gives CDR1 SGHDT, CDR2 YYEEEE.

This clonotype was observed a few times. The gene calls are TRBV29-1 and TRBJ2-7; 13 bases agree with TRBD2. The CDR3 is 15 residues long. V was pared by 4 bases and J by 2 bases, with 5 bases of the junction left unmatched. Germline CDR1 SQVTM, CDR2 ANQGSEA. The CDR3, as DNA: TGCAGCGTTGGGCGACTAGCGGGGGGAACCTACGAGCAGTACTTC. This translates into CSVGRLAGGTYEQYF.

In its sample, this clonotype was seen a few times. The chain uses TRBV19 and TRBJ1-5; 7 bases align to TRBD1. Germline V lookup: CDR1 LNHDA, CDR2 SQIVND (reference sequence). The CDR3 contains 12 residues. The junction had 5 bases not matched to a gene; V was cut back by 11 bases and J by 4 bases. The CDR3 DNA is TGTGCCGGCGGACAGGAGAATCAGCCCCAGCATTTT. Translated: CAGGQENQPQHF.

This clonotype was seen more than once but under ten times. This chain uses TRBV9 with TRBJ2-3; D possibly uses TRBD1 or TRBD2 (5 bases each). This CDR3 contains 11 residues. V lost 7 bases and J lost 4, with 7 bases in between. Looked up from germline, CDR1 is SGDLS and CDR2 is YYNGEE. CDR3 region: CASGGADTQYF. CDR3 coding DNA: TGTGCCAGCGGGGGAGCAGATACGCAGTATTTT.

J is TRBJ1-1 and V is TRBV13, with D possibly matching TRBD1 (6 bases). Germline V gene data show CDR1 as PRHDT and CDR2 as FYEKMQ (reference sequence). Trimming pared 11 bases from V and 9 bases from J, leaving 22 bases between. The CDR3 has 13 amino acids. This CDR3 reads CAAREVLQGKAFF. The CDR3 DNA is TGTGCCGCCCGAGAAGTACTTCAGGGGAAAGCTTTCTTT.

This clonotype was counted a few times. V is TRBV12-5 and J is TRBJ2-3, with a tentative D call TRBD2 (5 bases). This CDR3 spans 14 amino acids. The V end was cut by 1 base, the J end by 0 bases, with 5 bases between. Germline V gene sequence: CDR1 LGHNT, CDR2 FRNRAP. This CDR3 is CASGLGTSTDTQYF. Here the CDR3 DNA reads TGTGCTAGTGGTTTGGGGACTAGCACAGATACGCAGTATTTT. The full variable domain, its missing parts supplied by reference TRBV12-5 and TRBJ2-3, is DARVTQTPRHKVTEMGQEVTMRCQPILGHNTVFWYRQTMMQGLELLAYFRNRAPLDDSGMPKDRFSAEMPDATLATLKIQPSEPRDSAVYFCASGLGTSTDTQYFGPGTRLTVL.

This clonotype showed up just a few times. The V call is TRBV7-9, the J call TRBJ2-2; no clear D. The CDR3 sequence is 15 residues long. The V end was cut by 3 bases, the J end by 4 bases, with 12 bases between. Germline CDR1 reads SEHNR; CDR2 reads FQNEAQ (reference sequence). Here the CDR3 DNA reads TGTGCCAGCAGCTTTAGGACGAGCCTCACCGGGGAGCTGTTTTTT. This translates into CASSFRTSLTGELFF. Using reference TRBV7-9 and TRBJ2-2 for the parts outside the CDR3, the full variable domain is DTGVSQNPRHKITKRGQNVTFRCDPISEHNRLYWYRQTLGQGPEFLTYFQNEAQLEKSRLLSDRFSAERPKGSFSTLEIQRTEQGDSAMYLCASSFRTSLTGELFFGEGSRLTVL.

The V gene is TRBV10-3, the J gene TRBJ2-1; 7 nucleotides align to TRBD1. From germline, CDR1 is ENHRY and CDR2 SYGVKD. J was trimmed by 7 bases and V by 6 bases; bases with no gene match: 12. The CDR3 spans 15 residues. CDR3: CAIRRGQELYNEQFF. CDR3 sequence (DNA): TGTGCCATCAGGCGAGGACAGGAGCTCTATAATGAGCAGTTCTTC.

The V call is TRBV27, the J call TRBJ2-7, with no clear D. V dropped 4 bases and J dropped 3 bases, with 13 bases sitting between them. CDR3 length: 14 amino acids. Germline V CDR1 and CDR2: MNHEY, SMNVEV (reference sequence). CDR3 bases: TGTGCCAGCAGTTCTCTAGGCGCCTACTACGAGCAGTACTTC. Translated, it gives CASSSLGAYYEQYF.

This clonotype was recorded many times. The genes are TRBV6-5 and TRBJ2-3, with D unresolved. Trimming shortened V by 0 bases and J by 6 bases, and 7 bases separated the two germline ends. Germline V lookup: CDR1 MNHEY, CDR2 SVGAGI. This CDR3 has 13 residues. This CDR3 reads CASSYSNRDTQYF. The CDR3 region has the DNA TGTGCCAGCAGTTACTCGAATCGGGATACGCAGTATTTT.

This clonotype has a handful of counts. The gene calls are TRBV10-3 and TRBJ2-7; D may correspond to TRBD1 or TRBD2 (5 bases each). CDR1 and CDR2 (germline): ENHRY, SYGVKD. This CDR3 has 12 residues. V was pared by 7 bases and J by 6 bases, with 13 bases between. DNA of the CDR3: TGTGCCATCACGATGCCTGGGGGCGAGCAGTACTTC. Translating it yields CAITMPGGEQYF.

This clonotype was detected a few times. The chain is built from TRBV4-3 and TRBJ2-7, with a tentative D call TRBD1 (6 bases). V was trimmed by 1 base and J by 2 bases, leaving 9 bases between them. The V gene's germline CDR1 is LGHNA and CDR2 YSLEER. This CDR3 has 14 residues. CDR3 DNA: TGCGCCAGCAGCCAAGCGGACAGTACCTACGAGCAGTACTTC. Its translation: CASSQADSTYEQYF.

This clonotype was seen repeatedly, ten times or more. The CDR3 loop is CASSFITGPNQPQHF. The CDR3 DNA is TGTGCCAGCAGTTTCATAACGGGGCCGAATCAGCCCCAGCATTTT. The rearrangement links TRBV12-3 or TRBV12-4 to TRBJ1-5, with a weak D call TRBD1 (5 bases). Trimming shortened V by 3 bases and J by 4 bases, and 13 bases separated the two germline ends. This CDR3 comprises 15 residues.

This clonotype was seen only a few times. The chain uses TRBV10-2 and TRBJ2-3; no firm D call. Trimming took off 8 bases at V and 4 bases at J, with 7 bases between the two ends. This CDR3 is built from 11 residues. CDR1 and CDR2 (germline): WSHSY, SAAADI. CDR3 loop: CASENPDTQYF. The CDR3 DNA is TGCGCCAGCGAGAATCCAGATACGCAGTATTTT.

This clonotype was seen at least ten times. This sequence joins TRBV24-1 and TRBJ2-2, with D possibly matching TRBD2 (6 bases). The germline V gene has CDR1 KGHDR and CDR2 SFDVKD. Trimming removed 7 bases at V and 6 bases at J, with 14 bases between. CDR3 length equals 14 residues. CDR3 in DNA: TGTGCCACCAGGGCCGGGAGTGAGGCCGGGGAGCTGTTTTTT. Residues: CATRAGSEAGELFF.

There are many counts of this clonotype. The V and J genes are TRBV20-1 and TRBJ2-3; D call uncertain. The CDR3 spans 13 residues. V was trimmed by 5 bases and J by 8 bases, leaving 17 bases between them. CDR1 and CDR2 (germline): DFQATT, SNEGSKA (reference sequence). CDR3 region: CSARQDVMGTQYF. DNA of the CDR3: TGCAGTGCTCGGCAGGACGTCATGGGTACGCAGTATTTT.

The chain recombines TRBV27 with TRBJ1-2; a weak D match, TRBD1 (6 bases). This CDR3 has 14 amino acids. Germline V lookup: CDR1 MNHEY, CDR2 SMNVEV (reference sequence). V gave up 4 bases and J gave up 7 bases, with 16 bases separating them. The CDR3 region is CASSSPGVGAGYTF. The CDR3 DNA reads TGTGCCAGCAGTTCCCCCGGGGTGGGGGCTGGCTACACCTTC.

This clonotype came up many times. CDR3 in DNA: TGTGCCAGCAGCAAGGGGACAGGTGAAGCTTTCTTT. Protein product: CASSKGTGEAFF. The V call is TRBV11-3, the J call TRBJ1-1; 8 bases match TRBD1. The CDR3 extends over 12 amino acids. Trimming took 5 bases from V and 7 from J; bases not matched to a gene: 3. Germline values: CDR1 SGHNT, CDR2 YENEEA.

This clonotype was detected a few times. In nucleotides, the CDR3 is TGCGCCAGCAGCTTTAGCGGGGGACCTAGAGATACGCAGTATTTT. As protein: CASSFSGGPRDTQYF. The chain uses TRBV5-1 and TRBJ2-3, with TRBD2 matching over 9 bases. This CDR3 contains 15 residues. The germline CDR1 and CDR2 sequences are SGHRS and YFSETQ. Unmatched junction bases numbered 6, after V lost 2 bases and J lost 5 bases.

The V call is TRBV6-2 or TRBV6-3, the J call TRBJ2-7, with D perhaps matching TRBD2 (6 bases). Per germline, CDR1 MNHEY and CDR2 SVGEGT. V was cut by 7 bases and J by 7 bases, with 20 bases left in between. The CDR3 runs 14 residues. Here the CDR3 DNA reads TGTGCCAGCAACTTTCGGGACTTCGAAGGAGAGCAGTACTTC. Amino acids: CASNFRDFEGEQYF.